This passage covers 3 T cell receptor beta chains from one sample sequenced in a study of blood T cell repertoires in COVID-19. This table comes from immunoSEQ multiplex PCR, and its TCRdb copy is limited to in-frame clones, with some not included. The sample has roughly 330,000 clones; approximately 87% are singletons. Sequencing was carried out using peripheral blood. Source of these receptors: a woman between 45 and 65 years old with active or convalescent COVID-19.

This clone occurred once. This chain uses TRBV4-1 with TRBJ1-2; 10 bases line up with TRBD1. V shed 1 base and J 8 bases; nucleotides not matched to a gene: 4. The CDR3 sequence is 14 residues long. Germline CDR1 is MGHRA and CDR2 is YSYEKL. The CDR3: CASSQGQGAGGYTF. CDR3 coding DNA: TGCGCCAGCAGCCAAGGACAGGGGGCAGGAGGCTACACCTTC.

This clone was detected only once. The chain employs TRBV4-1 and TRBJ2-7, with 11 bases that match TRBD2. The CDR3 has 20 amino acids. CDR1 and CDR2 from the germline V gene are MGHRA and YSYEKL. J gave up 2 bases and V 0 bases, and 15 bases lay outside the gene matches. CDR3 nucleotide sequence: TGCGCCAGCAGCCAAGATCATGTGACTAGCGGGATAACTTTTGCCTACGAGCAGTACTTC. Translated, it gives CASSQDHVTSGITFAYEQYF.

V is TRBV30 and J is TRBJ1-6; perhaps TRBD1 as D (6 bases). This CDR3 contains 16 residues. Germline V gives CDR1 GTSNPN, CDR2 SVGIG (reference sequence). With 3 bases removed from V and 0 bases from J, the gap between germline ends came to 12 bases. The CDR3 DNA reads TGTGCCTGGAGCGGACAGAGTATCTCCTATAATTCACCCCTCCACTTT. Protein sequence: CAWSGQSISYNSPLHF.